The 24 T cell receptor beta chains in this list originate from one sample, sequenced in a study of T cells in Graves' hyperthyroidism and ophthalmopathy. There were TCR beta CDR3 regions amplified from RNA transcripts. Using the HTBI primer set, a first-round RT-PCR was run on the TCR CDR3. Using its own MiXCR run on the multiplex PCR reads, TCRdb lists one record per CDR3 protein. The table includes hundreds of thousands of distinct CDR3 sequences, around 19% detected once. Sequencing was done on a sample of blood. Receptor source: a woman between 50 and 59 years old with Graves' hyperthyroidism that later progressed to Graves' ophthalmopathy.

The chain employs TRBV30 and TRBJ1-5, with D perhaps matching TRBD1 (6 bases). Germline CDR1 is GTSNPN and CDR2 is SVGIG (reference sequence). Trimming shortened V by 2 bases and J by 9 bases, and 20 bases separated the two germline ends. The CDR3 runs to 15 residues. This CDR3 is CAWSSLRAGEGPQHF. Here the CDR3 DNA reads TGTGCCTGGAGTAGCCTCCGGGCAGGGGAGGGGCCCCAGCATTTT. Full variable domain (rest looked up from reference TRBV30 and TRBJ1-5): SQTIHQWPATLVQPVGSPLSLECTVEGTSNPNLYWYRQAAGRGLQLLFYSVGIGQISSEVPQNLSASRPQDRQFILSSKKLLLSDSGFYLCAWSSLRAGEGPQHFGDGTRLSIL.

This clonotype was seen a handful of times. The V call is TRBV27, the J call TRBJ1-4; TRBD1 might be the D (5 bases). The CDR3 consists of 15 residues. Trimming cost V 0 bases and J 7 bases, with 12 bases left between them. Germline-derived CDR1 and CDR2 are MNHEY and SMNVEV (reference sequence). The CDR3: CASSLSRQGGEKLFF. The DNA of the CDR3 is TGTGCCAGCAGTTTATCGCGGCAGGGTGGTGAAAAACTGTTTTTT.

For the CDR3, the DNA is TGCGCCAGCAGACCTTCCCCGGGCAACACTGAAGCTTTCTTT. This codes for CASRPSPGNTEAFF. The genes are TRBV4-1 and TRBJ1-1; D is unclear. Germline V gives CDR1 MGHRA, CDR2 YSYEKL. The CDR3 length is 14 residues. Between the trimmed V and J ends, which lost 6 bases and 2 bases, there was a span of 13 bases.

This clonotype was counted many times. This chain links TRBV11-3 with TRBJ1-1; 7 positions match TRBD1. This CDR3 is 20 amino acids long. The V gene's germline CDR1 is SGHNT and CDR2 YENEEA. Trimming cost V 1 base and J 4 bases; bases outside gene matches: 21. The CDR3 region has the DNA TGTGCCAGCAGCTTAGCTAAAACTTACAGGGGAACTTTACTGAGCACTGAAGCTTTCTTT. Translation: CASSLAKTYRGTLLSTEAFF.

This clonotype came up a few times. The chain is built from TRBV18 and TRBJ2-1, with D perhaps matching TRBD1 (6 bases). Trimming removed 5 bases at V and 3 bases at J, with 11 bases between. Germline-derived CDR1 and CDR2 are KGHSH and LQKENI. The CDR3 sequence is 14 residues long. The CDR3 here is CASSVRDNYNEQFF. The CDR3 nucleotides are TGTGCCAGCTCAGTCCGGGACAACTACAATGAGCAGTTCTTC.

Ten or more counts support this clonotype. This chain uses TRBV20-1 with TRBJ2-7, with D tentatively TRBD1 (5 bases). CDR1 DFQATT and CDR2 SNEGSKA come from the germline V gene (reference sequence). The CDR3 is 17 residues long. V lost 3 bases, J lost 8 bases, and 29 bases lay in between. The CDR3 DNA is TGCAGTGCTAGCCAGTCTCAAGGGGAAGGGTCAGTTGGAAAGCAGTACTTC. It codes for CSASQSQGEGSVGKQYF.

This sequence joins TRBV18 and TRBJ2-3; possible D gene TRBD1, 5 bases. Trimming took 1 base from V and 0 from J, leaving 11 bases between them. Germline V gene sequence: CDR1 KGHSH, CDR2 LQKENI. The CDR3 consists of 16 residues. The CDR3 DNA reads TGTGCCAGCTCACCACAGGGGCGCCCTAGCACAGATACGCAGTATTTT. Amino acid sequence: CASSPQGRPSTDTQYF.

The genes are TRBV10-3 and TRBJ2-5; D tentatively fits TRBD1 or TRBD2 (5 bases each). Germline V gene lookup returns CDR1 ENHRY and CDR2 SYGVKD. The CDR3 totals 12 residues. The V gene lost 1 base and the J gene lost 11 bases, with 11 bases spanning the gap. The CDR3 spells CAISEWDRPQYF. In nucleotides, the CDR3 is TGTGCCATCAGTGAGTGGGACCGACCGCAGTACTTC.

This clonotype has only a few counts. The gene calls are TRBV6-5 and TRBJ1-6, with 9 bases identical to TRBD1. The V and J ends lost 0 bases and 10 bases, in that order; junction bases with no gene match: 4. Germline loops: CDR1 MNHEY, CDR2 SVGAGI. This CDR3 is built from 15 residues. The CDR3 sequence is CASSYSGTGQSPLHF. The CDR3 region has the DNA TGTGCCAGCAGTTACTCCGGGACAGGGCAATCACCCCTCCACTTT.

This clonotype was counted ten times or more. The V and J genes are TRBV6-1 and TRBJ2-5, with D maybe TRBD1 (6 bases). This CDR3 comprises 12 residues. V was pared by 5 bases and J by 9 bases, with 13 bases between. Germline loops: CDR1 MNHNS, CDR2 SASEGT. The CDR3 DNA is TGTGCCAGCAGTTCCGACAGGACGGCCCAGTACTTC. Its protein is CASSSDRTAQYF.

The chain carries TRBV9 and TRBJ1-4, with D unclear. Germline CDR1 and CDR2: SGDLS and YYNGEE. This CDR3 comprises 14 residues. Trimming took 4 bases from V and 8 from J, leaving 15 bases between them. The CDR3 sequence: CASSPYWVDEKLFF. The CDR3 DNA follows: TGTGCCAGCAGCCCCTATTGGGTGGACGAAAAACTGTTTTTT.

This clonotype was picked up a small number of times. V gene TRBV20-1 combines with J gene TRBJ1-2, with unresolved D. The CDR3 has 14 amino acids. Per germline, CDR1 DFQATT and CDR2 SNEGSKA (reference sequence). V was cut by 1 base and J by 1 base, with 10 bases left in between. The CDR3 region is CSARAGPFNYGYTF. The CDR3 DNA follows: TGCAGTGCTAGAGCCGGGCCTTTTAACTATGGCTACACCTTC.

There are many counts of this clonotype. The J gene is TRBJ1-2, the V gene TRBV7-6; the D gene is possibly TRBD1 (5 bases). CDR3 size: 14 residues. Germline V gene sequence: CDR1 SGHVS, CDR2 FNYEAQ. Trimming took off 5 bases at V and 6 bases at J, with 16 bases between the two ends. For the CDR3, the DNA is TGTGCCAGCAGCCTCTCCGGGACGCGGGATGGCTACACCTTC. Protein sequence: CASSLSGTRDGYTF.

The chain recombines TRBV10-1 with TRBJ1-5; no reliable D call. V lost 4 bases to trimming and J lost 3 bases, with 16 bases between them. CDR3 length: 16 residues. Per germline, CDR1 WNHNN and CDR2 SYGVQD (reference sequence). The CDR3 protein is CASSAVVSITNQPQHF. CDR3 bases: TGCGCCAGCAGTGCGGTCGTATCGATCACCAATCAGCCCCAGCATTTT.

In this sample, this clonotype turned up a few times. This chain connects TRBV7-9 to TRBJ2-7; D is tentatively TRBD1 or TRBD2 (5 bases each). The CDR3 extends over 14 amino acids. Trimming cost V 5 bases and J 1 base, with 12 bases left between them. Germline V gene data show CDR1 as SEHNR and CDR2 as FQNEAQ (reference sequence). In DNA, the CDR3 is TGTGCCAGCAGCCCTCAGGGACGGTCCTACGAGCAGTACTTC. Translating it yields CASSPQGRSYEQYF. Complete variable domain (other parts from reference TRBV7-9 and TRBJ2-7): DTGVSQNPRHKITKRGQNVTFRCDPISEHNRLYWYRQTLGQGPEFLTYFQNEAQLEKSRLLSDRFSAERPKGSFSTLEIQRTEQGDSAMYLCASSPQGRSYEQYFGPGTRLTVT.

This clonotype showed up just a few times. The chain uses TRBV10-3 and TRBJ2-3; D is possibly TRBD1 (6 bases). The length of the CDR3 is 18 residues. V shed 5 bases and J shed 0 bases, with 21 bases lying between them. Germline CDR1 reads ENHRY; CDR2 reads SYGVKD. CDR3: CAISQRVLRGLSTDTQYF. In nucleotides, the CDR3 is TGTGCCATCAGTCAGCGAGTTCTCAGGGGCCTTAGCACAGATACGCAGTATTTT.

In its sample, this clonotype was seen many times. This sequence joins TRBV20-1 and TRBJ1-2; 7 bases align to TRBD1. V was pared by 0 bases and J by 3 bases, with 4 bases of the junction left unmatched. This CDR3 region has 14 residues. Germline CDR1 and CDR2: DFQATT and SNEGSKA (reference sequence). The CDR3 DNA follows: TGCAGTGCTAGAGATACAGGGGTGCACTATGGCTACACCTTC. This sequence encodes CSARDTGVHYGYTF.

V usage is TRBV3-1 and J usage is TRBJ2-5; weak D call: TRBD2 (5 bases). This CDR3 is built from 15 residues. Germline CDR1 and CDR2: LGHDT and YNNKEL (reference sequence). Trimming stripped 0 bases from V and 5 bases from J, with 13 bases between. CDR3 sequence: CASSQDRNRGETQYF. The CDR3 DNA follows: TGTGCCAGCAGCCAAGATCGTAACCGAGGGGAGACCCAGTACTTC.

This clonotype was seen a single time. The junction differs from germline at one of its ends, possibly a read error. The chain is built from TRBV7-8 and TRBJ1-4; D gene unclear. Germline V gene lookup returns CDR1 SGHVS and CDR2 FQNEAQ. The CDR3 sequence is 15 residues long. The CDR3 region is CASSLNQATSEKLFF. CDR3 in DNA: TGTGCCAGCAGCTTAAATCAGGCAACTAGTGAAAAACTGTTTTTT.

There are a few counts of this clonotype. V usage is TRBV29-1 and J usage is TRBJ2-2; D gene uncertain. CDR3 size: 12 residues. Deletions cut 6 bases from V and 4 bases from J, with 9 bases between. Looked up from germline, CDR1 is SQVTM and CDR2 is ANQGSEA. The CDR3: CSVRSGTGELFF. CDR3 sequence (DNA): TGCAGCGTCCGAAGTGGCACCGGGGAGCTGTTTTTT.

This clonotype appeared a few times. The V and J genes are TRBV20-1 and TRBJ2-6; 9 nucleotides align to TRBD1. The junction had 8 bases not matched to a gene; V was cut back by 6 bases and J by 2 bases. The germline V gene has CDR1 DFQATT and CDR2 SNEGSKA (reference sequence). This CDR3 has 16 amino acids. CDR3: CSATGTGLAGANVLTF. The CDR3 bases are TGCAGTGCCACCGGGACAGGGCTGGCTGGGGCCAACGTCCTGACTTTC.

The chain employs TRBV6-1 and TRBJ1-6; TRBD1 might be the D (5 bases). CDR1 and CDR2 from the germline V gene are MNHNS and SASEGT. The CDR3 is made up of 18 amino acids. Trimming pared 10 bases from V and 0 bases from J, leaving 22 bases between. The CDR3 loop reads CANGGGGPRSSYNSPLHF. The DNA for the CDR3 is TGTGCCAACGGGGGGGGTGGGCCGCGGAGCTCCTATAATTCACCCCTCCACTTT.

This clonotype was counted many times. This chain links TRBV7-2 with TRBJ2-3; 7 bases are shared with TRBD1. Losses at the gene ends were 5 bases for V and 3 bases for J; bases not matched to a gene: 8. The CDR3 covers 15 residues. CDR1 is SGHTA and CDR2 is FQGNSA in the germline V gene. The CDR3: CASSDPTGYTDTQYF. The CDR3 DNA follows: TGTGCCAGCAGCGATCCGACAGGGTATACAGATACGCAGTATTTT. Full variable domain (outside the CDR3, taken from reference TRBV7-2 and TRBJ2-3): GAGVSQSPSNKVTEKGKDVELRCDPISGHTALYWYRQSLGQGLEFLIYFQGNSAPDKSGLPSDRFSAERTGGSVSTLTIQRTQQEDSAVYLCASSDPTGYTDTQYFGPGTRLTVL.

The CDR3 loop reads CASSPGPEYGYTF. CDR3 sequence (DNA): TGTGCCAGTAGCCCTGGTCCAGAATATGGCTACACCTTC. The chain uses TRBV19 and TRBJ1-2; D remains unclear. The CDR3 runs 13 residues. Germline CDR1 and CDR2: LNHDA and SQIVND (reference sequence). Trimming removed 6 bases at V and 5 bases at J, with 13 bases between.